Listed below are T cell receptor beta chains from one sample, sequenced in a study of graft-versus-host responses after intestinal transplantation. Antigens for these TCRs are unknown. TCRdb's table, derived via immunoSEQ multiplex PCR, lists solely in-frame clones and lacks some. Found here are about 92,000 clones, roughly four fifths of them singletons; the top ten hold approximately 18%. The sequencing used unstimulated CD8+ T cells sorted from spleen or lymph node cells, collected before intestinal transplant. Every receptor here comes from a human donor who received an intestinal transplant. Each CDR3 is given with its conserved first and last residue. The order of the fields is J gene, D gene, clone size, V gene, CDR3 DNA, CDR3 protein. A D gene is named only where the DNA matches it firmly. Only part of the rows carry a size: once, few, many, or a class if the clone is expanded.

J: TRBJ1-3
D: NA
size: NA
V: TRBV2
DNA: TGTGCCAGCAGTACAACTCCCTCTGGAAACACCATATATTTT
CDR3: CASSTTPSGNTIYF

J: TRBJ2-1
D: NA
size: once
V: TRBV9
DNA: TGTGCCAGCAGCGTAGAGGCAGCAACCTACAATGAGCAGTTCTTC
CDR3: CASSVEAATYNEQFF

J: TRBJ2-3
D: NA
size: NA
V: TRBV6-5
DNA: TGTGCCAGCAGTTACTCGACCGGGGAGAACACAGATACGCAGTATTTT
CDR3: CASSYSTGENTDTQYF

J: TRBJ2-7
D: TRBD1
size: NA
V: TRBV4-1
DNA: TGCGCCAGCAGCCAAGACCCTGCGACAGGGTACGAGCAGTACTTC
CDR3: CASSQDPATGYEQYF

J: TRBJ2-7
D: NA
size: NA
V: TRBV6-1
DNA: TGTGCCAGAGACAAATCGCAGTACTTC
CDR3: CARDKSQYF

J: TRBJ2-1
D: NA
size: NA
V: TRBV20-1
DNA: TGCAGTGCTAGTCGGGGTGAGCAGTTCTTC
CDR3: CSASRGEQFF

J: TRBJ2-7
D: NA
size: NA
V: TRBV19
DNA: TGTGCCAGTAGTAGCCAGATCTCCTACGAGCAGTACTTC
CDR3: CASSSQISYEQYF

J: TRBJ2-3
D: NA
size: NA
V: TRBV7-3
DNA: TGTGCCAGCAGCGACATGGGGGGACGCACAGATACGCAGTATTTT
CDR3: CASSDMGGRTDTQYF

J: TRBJ2-3
D: NA
size: once
V: TRBV11-3
DNA: TGTGCCAGCAGCTTTGGCACGGATACGCAGTATTTT
CDR3: CASSFGTDTQYF

J: TRBJ2-2
D: NA
size: once
V: TRBV29-1
DNA: TGCAGCGCCGGCCGCGATTGGCGGGAGAACACCGGGGAGCTGTTTTTT
CDR3: CSAGRDWRENTGELFF

J: TRBJ1-1
D: NA
size: once
V: TRBV27
DNA: TGTGCCAGCAGAGAAGGGGCCACTGAAGCTTTCTTT
CDR3: CASREGATEAFF

J: TRBJ2-5
D: TRBD2
size: few
V: TRBV15
DNA: TGTGCCACCAGCAGCGGGGGGGCCGCCGAGACCCAGTACTTC
CDR3: CATSSGGAAETQYF

J: TRBJ2-1
D: TRBD2
size: NA
V: TRBV27
DNA: TGTGCCAGCAGCTTAGGGCCAGCGGGGGTCTTATACAATGAGCAGTTCTTC
CDR3: CASSLGPAGVLYNEQFF

J: TRBJ2-5
D: NA
size: NA
V: TRBV27
DNA: TGTGCCAGCAGTTTACAGGGCCAACAAGAGACCCAGTACTTC
CDR3: CASSLQGQQETQYF

J: TRBJ1-2
D: NA
size: NA
V: TRBV11-2
DNA: TGTGCCAGCACCCTGTGGGGGGGCAACTATGGCTACACCTTC
CDR3: CASTLWGGNYGYTF

J: TRBJ1-2
D: NA
size: few
V: TRBV2
DNA: TGTGCCAGCGCAGCGGGGGGGCTGGAGGGCTACACCTTC
CDR3: CASAAGGLEGYTF

J: TRBJ2-3
D: TRBD2
size: NA
V: TRBV9
DNA: TGTGCCAGCAGCGTAGAGGGCAGACTAGCCGCAGATACGCAGTATTTT
CDR3: CASSVEGRLAADTQYF

J: TRBJ2-3
D: TRBD2
size: once
V: TRBV7-6
DNA: TGTGCCAGCAGCGACAGAGTAGCGGGAGCTGCAGATACGCAGTATTTT
CDR3: CASSDRVAGAADTQYF

J: TRBJ1-5
D: TRBD1
size: NA
V: TRBV19
DNA: TGTGCCAGTAGTATGTTGACAGGGCTTCAGCCCCAGCATTTT
CDR3: CASSMLTGLQPQHF

J: TRBJ2-1
D: NA
size: NA
V: TRBV7-3
DNA: TGTGCCAGCAGCTTAAAGACGACGGGGCACAATGAGCAGTTCTTC
CDR3: CASSLKTTGHNEQFF

J: TRBJ2-1
D: TRBD2
size: NA
V: TRBV7-9
DNA: TGTGCCAGCAGCCCCCGGACTAGCGGGGTTTACAATGAGCAGTTCTTC
CDR3: CASSPRTSGVYNEQFF

J: TRBJ1-2
D: TRBD1
size: NA
V: TRBV4-1
DNA: TGCGCCAGCAGTCGGACAGGGGAAAAGGGTGGCTACACCTTC
CDR3: CASSRTGEKGGYTF

J: TRBJ2-3
D: TRBD2
size: NA
V: TRBV4-3
DNA: TGCGCCAGCAGCCCCTCTCCGGGGGGATGGGCAGATACGCAGTATTTT
CDR3: CASSPSPGGWADTQYF

J: TRBJ2-3
D: NA
size: NA
V: TRBV12-5
DNA: TGTGCTAGTGGTTTGGTACTAGGTGGCTTCACAGATACGCAGTATTTT
CDR3: CASGLVLGGFTDTQYF

J: TRBJ2-1
D: TRBD2
size: NA
V: TRBV11-1
DNA: TGTGCCAGCAGCCGGACTAGCGGTGTTTATGGTGAGCAGTTCTTC
CDR3: CASSRTSGVYGEQFF

J: TRBJ2-1
D: NA
size: NA
V: TRBV7-6
DNA: TGTGCCAGCAGCTTAGTACCCCCTAGCTCCAGCTCCTACAATGAGCAGTTCTTC
CDR3: CASSLVPPSSSSYNEQFF

J: TRBJ1-5
D: NA
size: once
V: TRBV28
DNA: TGTGCCAGCAGTTTCCTGAACAGGGCCCCCAATCAGCCCCAGCATTTT
CDR3: CASSFLNRAPNQPQHF

J: TRBJ2-2
D: NA
size: NA
V: TRBV13
DNA: TGTGCCAGCAGCTTAGAGGAGGGCAGGGCGAACACCGGGGAGCTGTTTTTT
CDR3: CASSLEEGRANTGELFF

J: TRBJ1-5
D: NA
size: NA
V: TRBV28
DNA: TGTGCCAGCAGCCTCAGGGGTGCTAATCAGCCCCAGCATTTT
CDR3: CASSLRGANQPQHF

J: TRBJ1-5
D: TRBD1
size: once
V: TRBV7-9
DNA: TGTGCCAGCAGCTTAGAAGGGGGCGGAGATCAGCCCCAGCATTTT
CDR3: CASSLEGGGDQPQHF

J: TRBJ2-3
D: TRBD2
size: NA
V: TRBV10-3
DNA: TGTGCCATCAGTCTAGCGGACCGCACAGATACGCAGTATTTT
CDR3: CAISLADRTDTQYF

J: TRBJ2-7
D: NA
size: NA
V: TRBV4-2
DNA: TGTGCCAGCAGCCAAGAAGGGAGAAAGGTGAGCTCCTACGAGCAGTACTTC
CDR3: CASSQEGRKVSSYEQYF

J: TRBJ1-1
D: NA
size: NA
V: TRBV5-1
DNA: TGCGCCAGCAGCTCTATGAACACTGAAGCTTTCTTT
CDR3: CASSSMNTEAFF

J: TRBJ2-5
D: TRBD2
size: NA
V: TRBV4-1
DNA: TGCGCCAGCAGCCAAGATCCCCCGCGGGGGGGCCAAGAGACCCAGTACTTC
CDR3: CASSQDPPRGGQETQYF

J: TRBJ2-6
D: NA
size: once
V: TRBV7-3
DNA: TGTGCCAGCAGCCCTGGTTGGACCAACGTCCTGACTTTC
CDR3: CASSPGWTNVLTF

J: TRBJ2-5
D: TRBD1
size: few
V: TRBV7-3
DNA: TGTGCCAGCAGCCAGGGGGCAGGGGTGGAAGAGACCCAGTACTTC
CDR3: CASSQGAGVEETQYF

J: TRBJ1-2
D: TRBD1
size: NA
V: TRBV11-2
DNA: TGTGCCAGCAGCTTCACAGGGGACGGCTACACCTTC
CDR3: CASSFTGDGYTF

J: TRBJ2-7
D: NA
size: NA
V: TRBV29-1
DNA: TGCAGCGTTGTCGCAGGGAGCTCCTACGAGCAGTACTTC
CDR3: CSVVAGSSYEQYF

J: TRBJ2-2
D: TRBD1
size: NA
V: TRBV6-6
DNA: TGTGCCAGCAGTCATGTGGGACAGAGCACCGGGGAGCTGTTTTTT
CDR3: CASSHVGQSTGELFF

J: TRBJ2-3
D: NA
size: NA
V: TRBV29-1
DNA: TGCAGCGTTGAAGGACCATTGTGGGGGGGGCTGGCCCAGGATACGCAGTATTTT
CDR3: CSVEGPLWGGLAQDTQYF

J: TRBJ1-2
D: NA
size: NA
V: TRBV20-1
DNA: TGCAGTGCTAGAGAGAACTATGGCTACACCTTC
CDR3: CSARENYGYTF

J: TRBJ2-4
D: NA
size: NA
V: TRBV5-1
DNA: TGCGCCAGCAGCTTGGGGGTTAATGGCAAAAACATTCAGTACTTC
CDR3: CASSLGVNGKNIQYF

J: TRBJ2-1
D: NA
size: NA
V: TRBV21-1
DNA: TGTGCCAGCAGCAAATTTGGAAGGTTACTTCCAGGGCAAGGTCAGTTCAATGAGCAGTTCTTC
CDR3: CASSKFGRLLPGQGQFNEQFF

J: TRBJ2-2
D: TRBD1
size: NA
V: TRBV28
DNA: TGTGCCAGCAGTTTGACAGGGTTTGGAACCGGGGAGCTGTTTTTT
CDR3: CASSLTGFGTGELFF

J: TRBJ2-7
D: NA
size: NA
V: TRBV5-5
DNA: TGTGCCAGCAGCTTGGAGGGATTACTCTACGAGCAGTACTTC
CDR3: CASSLEGLLYEQYF

J: TRBJ2-3
D: TRBD2
size: NA
V: TRBV5-4
DNA: TGTGCCAGCAGTTCTTGGACAGCGGGGGGCACAGATACGCAGTATTTT
CDR3: CASSSWTAGGTDTQYF